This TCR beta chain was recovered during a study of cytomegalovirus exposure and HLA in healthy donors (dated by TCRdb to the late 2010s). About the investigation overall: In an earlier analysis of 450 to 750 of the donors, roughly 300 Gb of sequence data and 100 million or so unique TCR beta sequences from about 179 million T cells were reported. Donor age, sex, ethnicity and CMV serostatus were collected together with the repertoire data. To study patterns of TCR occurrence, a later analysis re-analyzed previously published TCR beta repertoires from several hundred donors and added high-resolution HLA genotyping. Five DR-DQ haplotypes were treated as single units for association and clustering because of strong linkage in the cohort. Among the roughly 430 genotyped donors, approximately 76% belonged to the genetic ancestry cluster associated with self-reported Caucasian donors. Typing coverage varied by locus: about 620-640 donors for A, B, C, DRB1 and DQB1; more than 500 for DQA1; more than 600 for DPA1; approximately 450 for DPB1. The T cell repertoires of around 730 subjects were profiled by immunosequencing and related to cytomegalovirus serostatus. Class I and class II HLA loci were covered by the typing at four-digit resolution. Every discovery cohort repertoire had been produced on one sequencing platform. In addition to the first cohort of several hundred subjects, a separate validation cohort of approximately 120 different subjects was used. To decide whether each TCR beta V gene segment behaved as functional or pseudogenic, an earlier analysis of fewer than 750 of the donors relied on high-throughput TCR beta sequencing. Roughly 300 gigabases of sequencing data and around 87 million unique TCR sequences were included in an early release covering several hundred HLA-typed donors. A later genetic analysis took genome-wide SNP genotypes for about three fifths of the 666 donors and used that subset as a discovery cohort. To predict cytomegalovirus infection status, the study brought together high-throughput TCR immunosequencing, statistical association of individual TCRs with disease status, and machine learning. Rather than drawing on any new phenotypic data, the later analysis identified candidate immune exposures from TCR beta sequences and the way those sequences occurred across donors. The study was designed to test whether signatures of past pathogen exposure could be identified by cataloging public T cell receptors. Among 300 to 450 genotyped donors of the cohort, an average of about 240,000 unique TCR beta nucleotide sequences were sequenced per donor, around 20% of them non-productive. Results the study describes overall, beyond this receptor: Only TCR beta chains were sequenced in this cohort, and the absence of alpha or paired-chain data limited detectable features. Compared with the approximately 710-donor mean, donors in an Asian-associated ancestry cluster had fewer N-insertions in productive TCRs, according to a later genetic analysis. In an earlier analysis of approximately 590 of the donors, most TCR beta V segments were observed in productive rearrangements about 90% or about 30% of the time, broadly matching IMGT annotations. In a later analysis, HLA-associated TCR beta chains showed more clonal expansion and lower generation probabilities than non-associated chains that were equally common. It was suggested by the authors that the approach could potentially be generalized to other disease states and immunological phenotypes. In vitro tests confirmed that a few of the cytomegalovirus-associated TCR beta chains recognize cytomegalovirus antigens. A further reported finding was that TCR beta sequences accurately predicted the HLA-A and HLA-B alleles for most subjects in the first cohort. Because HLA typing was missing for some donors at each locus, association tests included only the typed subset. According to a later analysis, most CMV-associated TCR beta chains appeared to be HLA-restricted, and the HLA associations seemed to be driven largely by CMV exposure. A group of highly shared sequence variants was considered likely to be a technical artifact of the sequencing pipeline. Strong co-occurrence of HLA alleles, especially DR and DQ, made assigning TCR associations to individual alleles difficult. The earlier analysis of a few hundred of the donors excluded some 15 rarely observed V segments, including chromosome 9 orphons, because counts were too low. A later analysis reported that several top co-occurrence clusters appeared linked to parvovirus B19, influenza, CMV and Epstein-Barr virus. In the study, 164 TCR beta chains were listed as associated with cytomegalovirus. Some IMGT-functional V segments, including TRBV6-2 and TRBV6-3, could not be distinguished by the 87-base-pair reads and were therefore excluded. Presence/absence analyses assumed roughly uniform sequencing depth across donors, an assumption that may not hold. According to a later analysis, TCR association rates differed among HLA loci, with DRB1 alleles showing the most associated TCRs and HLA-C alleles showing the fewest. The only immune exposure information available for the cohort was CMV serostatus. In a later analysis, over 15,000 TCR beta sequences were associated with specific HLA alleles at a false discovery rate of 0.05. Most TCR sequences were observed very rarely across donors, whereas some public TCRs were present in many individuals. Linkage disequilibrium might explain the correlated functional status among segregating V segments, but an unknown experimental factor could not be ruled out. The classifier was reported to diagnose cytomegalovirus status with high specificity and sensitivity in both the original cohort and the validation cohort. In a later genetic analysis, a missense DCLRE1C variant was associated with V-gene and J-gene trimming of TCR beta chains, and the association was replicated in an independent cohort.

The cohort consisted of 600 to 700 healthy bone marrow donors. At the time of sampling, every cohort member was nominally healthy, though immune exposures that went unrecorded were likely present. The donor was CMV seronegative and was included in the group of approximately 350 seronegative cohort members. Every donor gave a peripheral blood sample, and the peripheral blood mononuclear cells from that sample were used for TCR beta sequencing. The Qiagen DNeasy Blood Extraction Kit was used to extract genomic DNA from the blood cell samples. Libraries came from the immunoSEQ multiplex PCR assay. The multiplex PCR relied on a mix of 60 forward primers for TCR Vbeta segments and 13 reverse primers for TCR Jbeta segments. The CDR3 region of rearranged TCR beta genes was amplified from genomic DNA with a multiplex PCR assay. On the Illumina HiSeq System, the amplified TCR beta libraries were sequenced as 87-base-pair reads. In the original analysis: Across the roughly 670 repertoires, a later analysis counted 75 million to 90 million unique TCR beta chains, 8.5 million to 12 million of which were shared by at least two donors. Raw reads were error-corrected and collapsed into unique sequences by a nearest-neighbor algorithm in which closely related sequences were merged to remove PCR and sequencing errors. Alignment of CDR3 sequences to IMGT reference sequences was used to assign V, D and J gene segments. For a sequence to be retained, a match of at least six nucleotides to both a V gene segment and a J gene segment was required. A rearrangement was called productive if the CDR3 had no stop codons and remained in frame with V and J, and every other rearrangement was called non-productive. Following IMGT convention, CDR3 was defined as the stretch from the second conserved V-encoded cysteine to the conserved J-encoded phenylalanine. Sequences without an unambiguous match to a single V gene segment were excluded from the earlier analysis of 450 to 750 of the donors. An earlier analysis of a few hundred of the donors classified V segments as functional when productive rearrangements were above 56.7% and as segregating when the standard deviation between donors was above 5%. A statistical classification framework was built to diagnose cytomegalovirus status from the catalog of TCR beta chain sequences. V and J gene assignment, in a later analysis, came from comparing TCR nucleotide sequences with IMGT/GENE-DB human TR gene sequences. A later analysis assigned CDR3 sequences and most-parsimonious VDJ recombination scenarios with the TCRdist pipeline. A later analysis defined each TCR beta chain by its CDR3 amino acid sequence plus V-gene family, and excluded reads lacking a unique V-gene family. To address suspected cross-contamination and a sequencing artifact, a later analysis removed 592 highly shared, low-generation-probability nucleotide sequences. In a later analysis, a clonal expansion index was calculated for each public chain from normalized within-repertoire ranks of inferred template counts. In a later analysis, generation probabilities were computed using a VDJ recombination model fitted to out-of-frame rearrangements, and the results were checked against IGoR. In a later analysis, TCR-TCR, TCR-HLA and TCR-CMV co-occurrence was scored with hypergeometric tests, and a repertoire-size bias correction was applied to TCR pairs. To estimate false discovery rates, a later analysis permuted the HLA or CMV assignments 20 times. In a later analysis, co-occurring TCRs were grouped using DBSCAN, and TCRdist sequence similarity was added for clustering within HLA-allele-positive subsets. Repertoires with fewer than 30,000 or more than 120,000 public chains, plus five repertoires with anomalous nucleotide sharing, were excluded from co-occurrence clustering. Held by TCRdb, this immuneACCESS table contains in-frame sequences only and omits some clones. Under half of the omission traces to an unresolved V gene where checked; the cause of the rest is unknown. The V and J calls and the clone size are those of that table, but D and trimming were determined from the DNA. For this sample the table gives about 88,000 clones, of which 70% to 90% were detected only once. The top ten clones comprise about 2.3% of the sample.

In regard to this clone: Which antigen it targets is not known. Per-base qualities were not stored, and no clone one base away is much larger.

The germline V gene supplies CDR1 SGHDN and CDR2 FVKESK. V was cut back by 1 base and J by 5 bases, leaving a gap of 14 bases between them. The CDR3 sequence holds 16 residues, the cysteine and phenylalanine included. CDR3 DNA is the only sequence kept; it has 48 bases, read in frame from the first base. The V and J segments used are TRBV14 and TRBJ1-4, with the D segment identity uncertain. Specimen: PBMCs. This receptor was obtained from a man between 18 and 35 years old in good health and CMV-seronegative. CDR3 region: CASSQGATTSNEKLFF. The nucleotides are TGTGCCAGCAGCCAAGGGGCCACCACGTCAAATGAAAAACTGTTTTTT.